This TCR beta chain was captured in a study of shared clonotypes between healthy human individuals. TCRdb's copy holds only in-frame clones and misses some; the assay was immunoSEQ multiplex PCR. The sample records approximately 530,000 clones, 95% to 97% being singletons. The sequence derives from a woman younger than 45 in good health. What was sequenced was naive CD4+ T cells sorted from blood. Subset noted: CD45RA+ positively selected.

DNA of the CDR3: TGTGCCAGCATTAGGAGGTCGAGCACTGAAGCTTTCTTT. The encoded protein is CASIRRSSTEAFF. The chain joins TRBV6-1 to TRBJ1-1, with unresolved D. Germline V lookup: CDR1 MNHNS, CDR2 SASEGT. With 7 bases removed from V and 4 bases from J, the gap between germline ends came to 13 bases. CDR3 length: 13 residues.